Each of the 5 T cell receptor beta chains below was sequenced from the same sample in a study of patients and donors after allogeneic stem cell transplantation. Using its own MiXCR run on the RT-PCR reads, TCRdb lists one record per CDR3 protein. The sample lists over 350,000 distinct CDR3 sequences; 16% were seen once. Sequenced: blood, either unsorted or a sorted T cell fraction (not recorded which). These receptors all come from a human donor who was either an allogeneic HSCT recipient or a stem cell or donor lymphocyte infusion donor (not recorded which). It is not recorded whose cells these are; they may come from a transplant donor.

J is TRBJ1-1 and V is TRBV6-5, with unresolved D. Germline V CDR1 and CDR2: MNHEY, SVGAGI. This CDR3 is 15 amino acids long. Trimming removed 2 bases from V and 1 base from J, with 11 bases in between. This CDR3 reads CASSYADMANTEAFF. In DNA form, the CDR3 reads TGTGCCAGCAGTTACGCAGACATGGCGAACACTGAAGCTTTCTTT.

This clonotype was seen a handful of times. The rearrangement links TRBV7-2 to TRBJ2-7, with TRBD1 as a possible D gene (6 bases). Germline CDR1 reads SGHTA; CDR2 reads FQGNSA. Trimming stripped 6 bases from V and 0 bases from J, with 15 bases between. CDR3 length: 15 amino acids. The CDR3 DNA follows: TGTGCCAGCAGACAAACCGGGACAATCTCCTACGAGCAGTACTTC. Its translation is CASRQTGTISYEQYF.

This clonotype was detected a few times. The rearrangement links TRBV2 to TRBJ1-2; 10 bases match TRBD1. The CDR3 spans 14 residues. J was trimmed by 6 bases and V by 5 bases; bases with no gene match: 6. The V gene's germline CDR1 is SNHLY and CDR2 FYNNEI. For the CDR3, the DNA is TGTGCCAGCAGTTTTAGACAGGGGGCGCATGGCTACACCTTC. It encodes CASSFRQGAHGYTF.

The table lists this clonotype with a few counts. The V call is TRBV7-9, the J call TRBJ2-1, with D perhaps matching TRBD2 (6 bases). The germline gives CDR1 SEHNR, CDR2 FQNEAQ (reference sequence). V gave up 2 bases and J gave up 8 bases, with 19 bases separating them. The CDR3 sequence is 16 residues long. The CDR3 reads CASSLRLPGDRDEQFF. The CDR3 DNA reads as TGTGCCAGCAGCTTAAGACTGCCGGGGGACCGCGATGAGCAGTTCTTC.

The chain has TRBV6-2 or TRBV6-3 and TRBJ2-1; 8 bases agree with TRBD2. Germline lookup yields CDR1 MNHEY and CDR2 SVGEGT. This CDR3 is built from 12 residues. With V trimmed by 8 bases and J by 7 bases, 4 bases remained unmatched. In DNA, the CDR3 is TGTGCCAGCCGCGGGGGGTCTAATGAGCAGTTCTTC. Its translation: CASRGGSNEQFF.